This TCR beta chain comes out of a study of T cells after yellow fever vaccination (dated by TCRdb to the late 2010s). General notes on the study: The SMART-Seq v4 Ultra Low Input RNA kit was used to prepare libraries from fractions with low cell numbers. To follow T-cell clones before and after both primary and booster YFV17D yellow fever vaccination, bulk TCR alpha and beta repertoires underwent longitudinal sequencing. Two healthy male donors made up the cohort, one aged 18 to 29 years and the other aged 30 to 40 years. Bulk PBMC replicates and cell subsets were isolated from blood drawn at multiple timepoints before and after both primary and secondary immunization. On the study overall, not on this receptor specifically: Because only a couple of donors were included in the study, the extent to which the findings can be generalized is limited. The secondary T-cell response was weaker than the primary response but faster, peaking on day 5 instead of day 15. Because abundant contaminating clonotypes from the bulk population could be contained in FACS-sorted repertoires, computational filtering was required. A small share of clonotypes was detected in both CD4 and CD8 compartments, with the overlap likely arising from convergent recombination. Most clones expanded after primary vaccination were re-detected after the booster (96% of CD4 and approximately 89% of CD8), suggesting broad memory maintenance.

The label giving this sample's treatment or condition can be read as: live attenuated yellow fever vaccine strain. Two biological replicates of bulk PBMCs were collected at each blood-draw timepoint. PBMCs were isolated from peripheral blood using a standard Ficoll-Paque protocol. TriZol was used to extract RNA from bulk PBMCs, CD4 and CD8 fractions, and dextramer-positive and dextramer-negative fractions. The sequencer was an Illumina NovaSeq 6000. TCR cDNA was made using 5'RACE template switching, a step that added a universal primer site and unique molecular identifiers. cDNA synthesis was primed from both the TCR alpha and TCR beta constant segments. Two PCR steps were used to amplify libraries, with sample barcodes and sequencing adapters being added in the second step. Sequencing of libraries was performed on Illumina HiSeq 2500 (2x100 bp) or NovaSeq (2x150 bp). Concerning the study's data processing: MIGEC was used to demultiplex reads and collapse the reads into UMI consensus sequences, and MiXCR was used for V(D)J alignment. Clonotypes responding to the vaccine were identified with edgeR on replicate PBMC samples, with the criteria of FDR below 0.01 and a log2 fold change above 5 up to day 15. CD4 or CD8 identity was assigned to each bulk clonotype according to whether the clonotype was present at higher abundance in the sequenced CD4 repertoire or the sequenced CD8 repertoire. Starting from the raw public reads, TCRdb applied fastp trimming at Q25, assembled clones with MiXCR and retained in-frame beta chains. Duplicate CDR3 protein sequences are folded into a single record with the most common DNA and genes. TCRdb's processing, not the authors', yielded these V and J calls. This sample is represented by 350,000 to 550,000 distinct CDR3 sequences; roughly 20% of them were singletons. The ten largest clones take up over 15% of the sample.

V was cut back by 0 bases and J by 3 bases, leaving a gap of 11 bases between them. In the germline V gene, CDR1 corresponds to LGHNA and CDR2 to YSLEER. CDR3 length: 15 amino acids, cysteine to phenylalanine. Kept here is only the CDR3 DNA, which spans 45 bases and is read in frame from base 1. Turning to this clonotype: Which antigen it targets is not known. Base qualities are missing; no much larger clone stands one base away.

This TCR came from a man in his late teens or twenties who received the YFV17D yellow fever vaccine. Sequenced material: PBMCs, taken before the yellow fever booster vaccination. The chain employs TRBV4-3 and TRBJ1-2; D gene: possibly TRBD1, on 5 matching bases. The CDR3 protein: CASSQDLSRDYGYTF. The DNA sequence is given as TGCGCCAGCAGCCAAGATTTGTCCAGGGACTATGGCTACACCTTC.